This T cell receptor (beta chain) was recovered during a study of blood T cell repertoires in COVID-19. CDR3 length: 17 amino acids. V was pared by 4 bases and J by 0 bases, with 13 bases between. Germline CDR1 and CDR2: LNHDA and SQIVND (reference sequence). The method was immunoSEQ multiplex PCR; TCRdb's version includes in-frame clones alone and lacks a portion of them. The sample lists approximately 170,000 clones, about 85% occurring once. This chain connects TRBV19 to TRBJ2-6; D uncertain. The sequence was collected from a woman in her 50s who had recovered from COVID-19. Sequenced material: PBMCs or T cells enriched from blood (not recorded which). The CDR3 DNA reads TGTGCCAGTAGTACGAGAATTTCGAGCTCTGGGGCCAACGTCCTGACTTTC. This gives the protein CASSTRISSSGANVLTF.